What follows is one T cell receptor beta chain and its context. These data come from a study of blood T cell repertoires in COVID-19. The data were produced by immunoSEQ multiplex PCR, yet TCRdb's version contains in-frame clones alone and is incomplete. The sample has about 200,000 clones; 86% are singletons. The CDR3 consists of 14 residues. V was cut by 2 bases and J by 4 bases, with 8 bases left in between. Germline V gene sequence: CDR1 ENHRY, CDR2 SYGVKD. The specimen was PBMCs or T cells enriched from blood (not recorded which). This TCR was recovered from a woman aged 40 to 49 with acute COVID-19. The chain is built from TRBV10-3 and TRBJ1-4; no firm D call. DNA of the CDR3: TGTGCCATCAGTGAGGCGACGGGTAATGAAAAACTGTTTTTT. The encoded protein is CAISEATGNEKLFF.